This passage covers 12 T cell receptor beta chains from one sample sequenced in a study of T cell changes during pregnancy in multiple sclerosis. The protocol was immunoSEQ multiplex PCR, while the TCRdb copy is restricted to in-frame clones and leaves out a portion. The repertoire has about 100,000 clones, 75% to 95% of them found once; the top ten carry 3.1%. The sequences come from peripheral blood, collected in the second trimester of pregnancy. These receptors came from a female donor with multiple sclerosis, enrolled in a pregnancy study.

This chain connects TRBV28 to TRBJ2-7; the D is unclear. V shed 4 bases and J shed 0 bases, with 16 bases lying between them. Germline V gene sequence: CDR1 MDHEN, CDR2 SYDVKM. This CDR3 spans 16 amino acids. The CDR3 DNA follows: TGTGCCAGCAGTTCCCCTTTCGTGGTCTACTCCTACGAGCAGTACTTC. Encoded protein: CASSSPFVVYSYEQYF.

Here the CDR3 reads CASSEAETGGYEQYF. The CDR3 region has the DNA TGTGCCAGCAGTGAAGCGGAGACAGGGGGCTACGAGCAGTACTTC. This chain joins TRBV6-1 and TRBJ2-7, with 9 bases that match TRBD1. The junction had 3 bases not matched to a gene; V was cut back by 0 bases and J by 3 bases. The germline CDR1 and CDR2 sequences are MNHNS and SASEGT. This CDR3 spans 15 amino acids.

The rearrangement uses TRBV6-5 and TRBJ1-3; D might be TRBD1 (5 bases). The CDR3 spans 14 residues. Germline V gene data show CDR1 as MNHEY and CDR2 as SVGAGI. Trimming removed 4 bases from V and 0 bases from J, with 7 bases in between. The CDR3 sequence: CASSLDSSGNTIYF. CDR3 coding DNA: TGTGCCAGCAGTTTAGACAGCTCTGGAAACACCATATATTTT.

The chain uses TRBV6-1 and TRBJ1-1; 7 bases map to TRBD1. Germline V gives CDR1 MNHNS, CDR2 SASEGT. The CDR3 loop spans 14 amino acids. V trimming: 6 bases; J trimming: 4 bases; junction bases outside the gene matches: 8. The CDR3 sequence: CASSPTGLGTEAFF. CDR3 nucleotides: TGTGCCAGCAGCCCGACAGGGTTGGGCACTGAAGCTTTCTTT.

The V and J genes are TRBV6-1 and TRBJ2-3; 7 nucleotides align to TRBD2. Germline assignment: CDR1 MNHNS and CDR2 SASEGT. Trimming cost V 4 bases and J 2 bases; bases outside gene matches: 6. The CDR3 has 15 amino acids. The CDR3 DNA reads TGTGCCAGCAGTGGGGCGGGAGCGCTCACAGATACGCAGTATTTT. Translating gives CASSGAGALTDTQYF.

J is TRBJ1-1 and V is TRBV28; 8 nucleotides align to TRBD1. CDR1 and CDR2 (germline): MDHEN, SYDVKM. The CDR3 length is 16 residues. After removal of 6 bases from V and 6 bases from J, the junction contained 15 bases not matched to a gene. The CDR3 nucleotides are TGTGCCAGCAGCCCCGCCCCAGGGGGCGGGGGCCCTGAAGCTTTCTTT. This sequence encodes CASSPAPGGGGPEAFF.

The rearrangement links TRBV19 to TRBJ1-2; D is possibly TRBD1 (6 bases). Trimming took off 5 bases at V and 10 bases at J, with 14 bases between the two ends. Per the germline V gene, CDR1 is LNHDA and CDR2 is SQIVND (reference sequence). The CDR3 runs 12 residues. CDR3 in DNA: TGTGCCAGTAGTCTGGACAGATTGACCTACACCTTC. This translates into CASSLDRLTYTF.

The chain employs TRBV5-3 and TRBJ1-2; TRBD1 aligns across 7 bases. TRBV5-3 qualifies as an ORF whose function is uncertain. V shed 4 bases, J shed 4 bases, and the junction held 4 bases outside the gene matches. The CDR3 runs 13 residues. The CDR3 coding sequence is TGTGCCAGAAGCCGGGGACAGACCTATGGCTACACCTTC. Translating gives CARSRGQTYGYTF.

This chain connects TRBV4-1 to TRBJ2-3, with 11 nucleotides matching TRBD2. V lost 4 bases and J lost 3; bases outside the gene matches: 6. Germline V gene data show CDR1 as MGHRA and CDR2 as YSYEKL. The CDR3 is 16 residues long. The CDR3 loop reads CASSPGLAGGTDTQYF. In DNA form, the CDR3 reads TGCGCCAGCAGCCCAGGTCTAGCGGGAGGAACAGATACGCAGTATTTT.

The chain recombines TRBV5-1 with TRBJ1-2; D possibly corresponds to TRBD1 (5 bases). The CDR3 runs 18 residues. The germline V and J ends were trimmed by 2 bases and 0 bases, with 20 bases remaining between them. Germline lookup yields CDR1 SGHRS and CDR2 YFSETQ. DNA of the CDR3: TGCGCCAGCAGCTTCGGAGCCCCACAGGCGAGCACTAACTATGGCTACACCTTC. Translating gives CASSFGAPQASTNYGYTF.

CDR3 sequence: CASSISFSGTGAHEQYF. The CDR3 nucleotides read TGTGCCAGTAGTATCAGTTTCTCCGGGACAGGGGCCCACGAGCAGTACTTC. V and J are TRBV19 and TRBJ2-7; the match to TRBD1 covers 10 bases. This CDR3 has 17 residues. The ends lost 3 bases at V and 5 bases at J; junction bases unmatched: 13. Germline V CDR1 and CDR2: LNHDA, SQIVND (reference sequence). Looking up the rest from reference TRBV19 and TRBJ2-7 gives the full variable domain: DGGITQSPKYLFRKEGQNVTLSCEQNLNHDAMYWYRQDPGQGLRLIYYSQIVNDFQKGDIAEGYSVSREKKESFPLTVTSAQKNPTAFYLCASSISFSGTGAHEQYFGPGTRLTVT.

V is TRBV28 and J is TRBJ2-3; 8 bases agree with TRBD1. Germline V gene data show CDR1 as MDHEN and CDR2 as SYDVKM. With V trimmed by 4 bases and J by 4 bases, 4 bases remained unmatched. The CDR3 totals 14 residues. DNA of the CDR3: TGTGCCAGCAGTTCCGGGACAGGTCCAGATACGCAGTATTTT. Protein product: CASSSGTGPDTQYF.